The source of this T cell receptor (beta chain) is a study of memory CD4+ T cells and cytomegalovirus serostatus. The study, taken as a whole, reports: Repertoires predicted CMV serostatus with median bootstrapped AUC of about 0.95. 67 of 164 known CMV-associated TCRbeta sequences appeared in CD4+ memory.

There are 16 residues in the CDR3. The V segment lost 5 bases and the J segment 5 bases; nucleotides outside the gene matches: 14. Germline V gene data show CDR1 as LGHNA and CDR2 as YSLEER. Libraries were prepared by immunoSEQ multiplex PCR; TCRdb keeps only in-frame clonotypes and omits some of them. The data show 40,000 to 55,000 clones, 65% to 80% seen once. The sample holds a few counts of this clone. The antigen is not known. The sort gate was single viable CD3+CD4+CD8-CD45RO+ cells for memory CD4+ T cells. Positive selection with CD4 microbeads enriched total CD4+ T cells. Sequencing was carried out using memory CD4+ T cells from blood. The TCR was taken from an adult in good health and CMV-seropositive. The V gene is TRBV4-3, the J gene TRBJ1-2; TRBD1 matches 7 bases. CDR3 residues: CASSKDGSGGLYGYTF. CDR3 DNA: TGCGCCAGCAGCAAGGATGGCTCAGGGGGACTTTATGGCTACACCTTC.